This TCR beta chain was profiled in a study of blood T cell repertoires in COVID-19. Per the original data handling: Amplified reference gene primers provided the basis for estimating nucleated cell counts. Clones were read by immunoSEQ multiplex PCR, and TCRdb kept only the in-frame ones, dropping some. The V and J calls and clone size are taken from that table; D and trimming were inferred from the DNA. Of 140,000 or so clones listed, 87% are singletons. The germline V gene encodes CDR1 LGHDT and CDR2 YNNKEL (reference sequence). The CDR3 runs to 15 residues. V was cut by 0 bases and J by 5 bases, with 13 bases left in between.

Sample: peripheral blood. This chain joins TRBV3-1 (or the pseudogene TRBV3-2) and TRBJ1-1; D is unresolved. This receptor was obtained from a woman in her 50s with acute or convalescent COVID-19. The CDR3 DNA reads as TGTGCCAGCAGCCAAGAAGGTGGGCATGCGACTGAAGCTTTCTTT. Translated, it gives CASSQEGGHATEAFF.